These 20 T cell receptor beta chains were all obtained from the same sample, sequenced in a study of beta chain features in type 1 diabetes. Their antigens remain unidentified. What was sequenced were expressed TCRB transcripts, since all of the isolated RNA had been reverse transcribed. Using immunoSEQ multiplex PCR, the repertoire was profiled, and TCRdb retains in-frame clones only, with some absent. Of around 40,000 clones listed, approximately 70% were seen once; the top ten hold about 2%. Study-wide results and caveats: TCRB CDR3s from Type 1 diabetes patients were moderately but significantly shorter in all four CD4+ subsets.

Sequencing input: Tregs from blood. These receptors were obtained from a woman younger than 35 with type 1 diabetes.

The chain has TRBV9 and TRBJ1-5; 9 nucleotides match TRBD1. V was clipped by 0 bases and J by 9 bases; unmatched bases: 16. Germline CDR1 reads SGDLS; CDR2 reads YYNGEE. The CDR3 contains 18 residues. In DNA form, the CDR3 reads TGTGCCAGCAGCGTAGAGATGGACCGGGACAGGGCCTCAGGGCCCCAGCATTTT. It specifies CASSVEMDRDRASGPQHF. The full variable domain, rest sourced from reference TRBV9 and TRBJ1-5, is DSGVTQTPKHLITATGQRVTLRCSPRSGDLSVYWYQQSLDQGLQFLIQYYNGEERAKGNILERFSAQQFPDLHSELNLSSLELGDSALYFCASSVEMDRDRASGPQHFGDGTRLSIL.

This chain joins TRBV7-9 and TRBJ2-7; 11 positions agree with TRBD2. TRBJ2-5 explains the end of the DNA better; the J call may be wrong. The CDR3 contains 14 residues. Germline CDR1 reads SEHNR; CDR2 reads FQNEAQ (reference sequence). The DNA of the CDR3 is TGTGCCAGCAGCTTAGGGACTAGCGGGGAGACCCAGTACTTC. Translating it yields CASSLGTSGETQYF.

The sample holds a few counts of this clone. The chain couples TRBV6-6 to TRBJ2-7; TRBD2 is a possible D gene (5 bases). V shed 7 bases and J shed 3 bases, with 13 bases lying between them. The CDR3 is 13 residues long. Germline V gene data show CDR1 as MNHNY and CDR2 as SVGAGI (reference sequence). The CDR3, as DNA: TGTGCCAGCAAGGGAGCCGGCAGCTACGAGCAGTACTTC. Its translation is CASKGAGSYEQYF.

This chain joins TRBV30 and TRBJ2-5; the match to TRBD2 covers 8 bases. The CDR3 sequence is 13 residues long. After removal of 5 bases from V and 9 bases from J, the junction contained 11 bases not matched to a gene. Germline CDR1 reads GTSNPN; CDR2 reads SVGIG (reference sequence). The CDR3, as DNA: TGTGCCTGGGGACGGGGGGGCCCCGGGTCCCAGTACTTC. Protein sequence: CAWGRGGPGSQYF.

J is TRBJ2-4 and V is TRBV28; D perhaps matches TRBD1 (6 bases). The CDR3 is made up of 15 amino acids. The V end lost 6 bases, the J end lost 1 base, and 13 bases lay between the germline ends. Germline CDR1 is MDHEN and CDR2 is SYDVKM. CDR3 sequence reads: CASSLPGGAKNIQYF. Written as DNA, the CDR3 is TGTGCCAGCAGCCTCCCTGGGGGCGCCAAAAACATTCAGTACTTC.

CDR3 in amino acids: CACDTWIGGVDTGELFF. As DNA, the CDR3 is TGTGCCTGTGACACATGGATAGGAGGCGTCGACACCGGGGAGCTGTTTTTT. The V gene is TRBV30, the J gene TRBJ2-2; tentatively, D is TRBD2 (5 bases). V lost 6 bases and J lost 3, with 23 bases in between. Germline CDR1 GTSNPN, CDR2 SVGIG (reference sequence). The CDR3 spans 17 residues.

This clone was observed once. This chain connects TRBV27 to TRBJ2-1; D may be TRBD2 (6 bases). The CDR3 is 16 amino acids. Germline CDR1 MNHEY, CDR2 SMNVEV (reference sequence). With 3 bases removed from V and 2 bases from J, the gap between germline ends came to 14 bases. The CDR3 bases are TGTGCCAGCAGTTTGGAGGGGAAAATCCCCTACAATGAGCAGTTCTTC. Translation gives CASSLEGKIPYNEQFF.

The chain carries TRBV5-1 and TRBJ2-5; 9 nucleotides agree with TRBD2. Looked up from germline, CDR1 is SGHRS and CDR2 is YFSETQ. After removal of 7 bases from V and 2 bases from J, the junction contained 3 bases not matched to a gene. The CDR3 is 13 amino acids. The CDR3 loop is CASRGGEQETQYF. The CDR3 nucleotides are TGCGCCAGCCGCGGGGGGGAACAAGAGACCCAGTACTTC.

CDR3 DNA: TGTGCCAGCAGCCCCCACGGGGGGTCCACCTACGAGCAGTACTTC. Translated, it gives CASSPHGGSTYEQYF. This chain joins TRBV9 and TRBJ2-7, with TRBD2 identical over 7 bases. The V segment lost 4 bases and the J segment 2 bases; nucleotides outside the gene matches: 9. Germline CDR1 reads SGDLS; CDR2 reads YYNGEE. The CDR3 totals 15 residues.

The chain carries TRBV18 and TRBJ1-2, with D perhaps matching TRBD1 (6 bases). Deletions cut 3 bases from V and 8 bases from J, with 25 bases between. The CDR3 loop spans 17 amino acids. Germline V gene data show CDR1 as KGHSH and CDR2 as LQKENI. The CDR3 sequence is CASSPGAGAIRSGGYTF. In DNA form, the CDR3 reads TGTGCCAGCTCACCCGGTGCGGGGGCGATTCGGAGCGGCGGCTACACCTTC. Complete variable domain (other parts from reference TRBV18 and TRBJ1-2): NAGVMQNPRHLVRRRGQEARLRCSPMKGHSHVYWYRQLPEEGLKFMVYLQKENIIDESGMPKERFSAEFPKEGPSILRIQQVVRGDSAAYFCASSPGAGAIRSGGYTFGSGTRLTVV.

Within the sample, this clone is medium-sized (0.01 to 0.1%). The chain employs TRBV7-2 and TRBJ2-1; perhaps TRBD2 as D (6 bases). The V gene lost 7 bases and the J gene lost 7 bases, with 20 bases spanning the gap. The CDR3 runs 15 residues. Germline loops: CDR1 SGHTA, CDR2 FQGNSA. DNA for the CDR3: TGTGCCAGCAACCCTTTTACGGCGGGGCGGAATGAGCAGTTCTTC. Translated: CASNPFTAGRNEQFF.

V and J are TRBV11-2 and TRBJ2-2; a weak D match, TRBD2 (5 bases). Trimming removed 9 bases at V and 5 bases at J, with 10 bases between. Looked up from germline, CDR1 is SGHAT and CDR2 is FQNNGV. CDR3 length: 12 amino acids. CDR3 DNA sequence: TGTGCCAGTACTAGGGTGACCGGGGAGCTGTTTTTT. Translating it yields CASTRVTGELFF.

This chain uses TRBV5-1 with TRBJ2-3; possible D gene TRBD1, 7 bases. Germline V gene data show CDR1 as SGHRS and CDR2 as YFSETQ. With 0 bases removed from V and 4 bases from J, the gap between germline ends came to 18 bases. The CDR3 extends over 17 amino acids. The CDR3 sequence is CASSLALGGGSADTQYF. CDR3 DNA: TGCGCCAGCAGCTTGGCATTAGGAGGGGGCAGCGCAGATACGCAGTATTTT.

Notes on this clone: A read error may produce the germline difference seen at one junction end. The gene calls are TRBV7-9 and TRBJ2-5, with 7 bases fitting TRBD1. CDR3 length: 15 residues. In germline, CDR1 is SEHNR, CDR2 FQNEAQ (reference sequence). The CDR3 DNA reads TGTGCCGGCAGCTTCTATCTACAGGGGCAAGAGACCCAGTACTTC. This gives the protein CAGSFYLQGQETQYF.

V is TRBV27 and J is TRBJ2-5; 7 bases align to TRBD1. Unmatched junction bases numbered 4, after V lost 6 bases and J lost 3 bases. Germline CDR1 MNHEY, CDR2 SMNVEV (reference sequence). CDR3 size: 13 residues. As DNA, the CDR3 is TGTGCCAGCAGGCCCGGGACAGAAGAGACCCAGTACTTC. Its protein is CASRPGTEETQYF.

The chain links TRBV18 to TRBJ2-5; D call uncertain. The CDR3 extends over 12 amino acids. Trimming pared 4 bases from V and 5 bases from J, leaving 8 bases between. Germline CDR1 and CDR2: KGHSH and LQKENI. This CDR3 reads CASSLSRETQYF. DNA for the CDR3: TGTGCCAGCTCACTGTCCCGGGAGACCCAGTACTTC.

The chain joins TRBV29-1 to TRBJ2-2; D is possibly TRBD2 (6 bases). CDR1 SQVTM and CDR2 ANQGSEA come from the germline V gene. Trimming removed 7 bases from V and 6 bases from J, with 9 bases in between. CDR3 size: 11 residues. CDR3 amino acids: CSGRGPGELFF. DNA for the CDR3: TGCAGCGGGAGGGGTCCCGGGGAGCTGTTTTTT.

The V and J genes are TRBV28 and TRBJ1-2; no definite D call. The CDR3 extends over 12 amino acids. The V gene lost 2 bases and the J gene lost 5 bases, with 6 bases spanning the gap. Germline V gene lookup returns CDR1 MDHEN and CDR2 SYDVKM. The CDR3 coding sequence is TGTGCCAGCAGTTTACAGTTATATGGCTACACCTTC. Its protein product is CASSLQLYGYTF.

The genes are TRBV11-2 and TRBJ2-7; TRBD2 matches 8 bases. V shed 5 bases and J 2 bases; nucleotides not matched to a gene: 8. The length of the CDR3 is 15 residues. Germline lookup yields CDR1 SGHAT and CDR2 FQNNGV. The CDR3: CASSPYSGIAYEQYF. The CDR3 DNA sequence: TGTGCCAGCAGCCCCTATAGCGGGATCGCCTACGAGCAGTACTTC. Full variable domain (missing parts from reference TRBV11-2 and TRBJ2-7): EAGVAQSPRYKIIEKRQSVAFWCNPISGHATLYWYQQILGQGPKLLIQFQNNGVVDDSQLPKDRFSAERLKGVDSTLKIQPAKLEDSAVYLCASSPYSGIAYEQYFGPGTRLTVT.

V gene TRBV7-2 combines with J gene TRBJ2-3, with D perhaps TRBD2 (6 bases). Germline-derived CDR1 and CDR2 are SGHTA and FQGNSA. This CDR3 has 16 residues. V shed 7 bases and J shed 8 bases, with 25 bases lying between them. The CDR3 DNA is TGTGCCAGCATGCCGGGGACTCCCCCCGGGTTTGGTACGCAGTATTTT. Translated: CASMPGTPPGFGTQYF. Variable domain in full (rest from reference TRBV7-2 and TRBJ2-3): GAGVSQSPSNKVTEKGKDVELRCDPISGHTALYWYRQSLGQGLEFLIYFQGNSAPDKSGLPSDRFSAERTGGSVSTLTIQRTQQEDSAVYLCASMPGTPPGFGTQYFGPGTRLTVL.